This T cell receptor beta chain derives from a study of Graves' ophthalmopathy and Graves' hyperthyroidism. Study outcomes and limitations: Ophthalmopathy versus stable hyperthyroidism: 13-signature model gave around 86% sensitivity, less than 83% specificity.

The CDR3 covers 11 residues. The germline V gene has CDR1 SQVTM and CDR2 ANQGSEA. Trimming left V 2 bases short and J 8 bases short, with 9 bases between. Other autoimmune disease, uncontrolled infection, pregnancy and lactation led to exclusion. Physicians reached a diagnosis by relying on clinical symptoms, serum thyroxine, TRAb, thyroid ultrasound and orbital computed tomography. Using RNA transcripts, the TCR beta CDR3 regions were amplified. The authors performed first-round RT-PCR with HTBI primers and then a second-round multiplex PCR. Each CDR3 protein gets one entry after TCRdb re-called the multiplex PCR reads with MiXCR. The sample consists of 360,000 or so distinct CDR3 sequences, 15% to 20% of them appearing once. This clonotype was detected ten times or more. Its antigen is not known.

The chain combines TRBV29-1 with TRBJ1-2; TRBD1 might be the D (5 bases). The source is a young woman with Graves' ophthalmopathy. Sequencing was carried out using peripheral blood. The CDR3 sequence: CSVERGGGYTF. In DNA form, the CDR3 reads TGCAGCGTTGAAAGGGGAGGGGGCTACACCTTC.